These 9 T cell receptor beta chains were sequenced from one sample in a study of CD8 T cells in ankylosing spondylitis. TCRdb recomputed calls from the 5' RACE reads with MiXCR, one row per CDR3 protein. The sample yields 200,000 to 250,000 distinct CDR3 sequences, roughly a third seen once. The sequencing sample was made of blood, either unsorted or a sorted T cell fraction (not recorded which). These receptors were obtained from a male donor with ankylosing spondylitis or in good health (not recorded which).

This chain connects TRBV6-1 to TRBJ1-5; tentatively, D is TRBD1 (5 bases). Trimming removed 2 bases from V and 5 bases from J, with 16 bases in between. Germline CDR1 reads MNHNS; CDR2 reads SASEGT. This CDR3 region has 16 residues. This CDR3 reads CASSEFMQGLHQPQHF. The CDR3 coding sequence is TGTGCCAGCAGTGAATTTATGCAGGGATTACATCAGCCCCAGCATTTT.

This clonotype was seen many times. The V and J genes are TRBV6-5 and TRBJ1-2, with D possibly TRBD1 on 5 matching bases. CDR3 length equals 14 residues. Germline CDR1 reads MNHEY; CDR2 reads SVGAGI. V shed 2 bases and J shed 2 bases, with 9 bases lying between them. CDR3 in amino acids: CASSYGSGNYGYTF. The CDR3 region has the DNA TGTGCCAGCAGTTACGGGTCAGGGAACTATGGCTACACCTTC.

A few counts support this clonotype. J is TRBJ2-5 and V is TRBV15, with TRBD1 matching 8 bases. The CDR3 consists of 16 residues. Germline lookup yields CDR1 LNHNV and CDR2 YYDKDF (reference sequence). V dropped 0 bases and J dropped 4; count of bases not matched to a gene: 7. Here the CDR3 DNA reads TGTGCCACCAGCAGAGATCTCGCAGGGGGCGCAGAGACCCAGTACTTC. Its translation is CATSRDLAGGAETQYF.

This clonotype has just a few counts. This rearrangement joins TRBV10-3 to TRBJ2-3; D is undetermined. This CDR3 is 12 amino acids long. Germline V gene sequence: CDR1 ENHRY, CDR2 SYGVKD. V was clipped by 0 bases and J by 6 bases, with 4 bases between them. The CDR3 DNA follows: TGTGCCATCAGTGAGTCGAGTGATACGCAGTATTTT. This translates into CAISESSDTQYF.

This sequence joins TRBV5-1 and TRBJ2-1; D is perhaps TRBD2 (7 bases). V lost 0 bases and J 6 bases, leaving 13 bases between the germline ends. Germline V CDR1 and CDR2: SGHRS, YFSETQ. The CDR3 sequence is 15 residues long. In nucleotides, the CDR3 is TGCGCCAGCAGCTTGGAGGCGGGGGCTTCCAATGAGCAGTTCTTC. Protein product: CASSLEAGASNEQFF. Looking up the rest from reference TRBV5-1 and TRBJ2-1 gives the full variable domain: KAGVTQTPRYLIKTRGQQVTLSCSPISGHRSVSWYQQTPGQGLQFLFEYFSETQRNKGNFPGRFSGRQFSNSRSEMNVSTLELGDSALYLCASSLEAGASNEQFFGPGTRLTVL.

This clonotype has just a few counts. CDR3 protein: CASAEAGGNYGYTF. The CDR3 DNA follows: TGTGCCAGCGCCGAAGCAGGGGGAAACTATGGCTACACCTTC. This rearrangement joins TRBV12-3 or TRBV12-4 to TRBJ1-2, with TRBD1 matching over 7 bases. The V segment lost 8 bases and the J segment 2 bases; nucleotides outside the gene matches: 8. The CDR3 contains 14 residues.

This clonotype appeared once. The CDR3 nucleotides are TGTGCCAGCAGGCAAACAGGGCTCCAAGAGACCCAGTACTTC. Translating gives CASRQTGLQETQYF. The V gene is TRBV12-3 or TRBV12-4, the J gene TRBJ2-5; a possible D gene is TRBD1 (6 bases). The V end was cut by 6 bases, the J end by 1 base, with 12 bases between. There are 14 residues in the CDR3.

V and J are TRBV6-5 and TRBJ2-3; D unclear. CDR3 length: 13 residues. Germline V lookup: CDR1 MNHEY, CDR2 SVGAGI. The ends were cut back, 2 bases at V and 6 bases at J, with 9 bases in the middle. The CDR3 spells CASSYVSQDTQYF. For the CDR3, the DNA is TGTGCCAGCAGTTACGTAAGCCAGGATACGCAGTATTTT.

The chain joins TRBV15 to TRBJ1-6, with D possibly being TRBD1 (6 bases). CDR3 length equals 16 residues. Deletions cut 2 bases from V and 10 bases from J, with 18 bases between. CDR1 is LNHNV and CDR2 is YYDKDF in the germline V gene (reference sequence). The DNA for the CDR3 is TGTGCCACCAGCAGAAAAAAAGGGGGTAGTGACTCACCCCTCCACTTT. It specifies CATSRKKGGSDSPLHF.